The clone carrying this T cell receptor (beta chain) came up many times. Its target is not known. The source of the sample is a study of T-cell reconstitution after alpha-beta-depleted transplantation in children. The CDR3 runs 15 residues. V dropped 5 bases and J dropped 3; count of bases not matched to a gene: 7. The germline V gene encodes CDR1 SGHTA and CDR2 FQGNSA. Findings and limits, study-wide: T cells produced anew were the main source of T-cell counts and diversity one year after transplant. Elevated TCRbeta diversity at day 60 was traced, in some patients, to surviving recipient T cells and thymic progenitors. Expanded clones from the graft, numbering several hundred, reportedly supplied alpha-beta T cells about two months after transplant.

Unique molecular identifiers were used in preparing the TCRbeta library. One entry per CDR3 protein, called by TCRdb with MiXCR from the PCR reads. The table shows 450,000 to 600,000 distinct CDR3 sequences, with over 9.5% occurring only once. The chain joins TRBV7-2 to TRBJ1-5, with 7 bases matching TRBD1. This TCR derives from a child aged 2-15 years with inherited bone marrow failure, due to receive a stem cell transplant. Sequences were derived from PBMCs, sampled before TCRalphabeta/CD19-depleted stem cell transplant. The CDR3 protein is CASSARTGFNQPQHF. In DNA, the CDR3 is TGTGCCAGCAGCGCCAGGACAGGATTCAATCAGCCCCAGCATTTT. The full variable domain, rest sourced from reference TRBV7-2 and TRBJ1-5, is GAGVSQSPSNKVTEKGKDVELRCDPISGHTALYWYRQSLGQGLEFLIYFQGNSAPDKSGLPSDRFSAERTGGSVSTLTIQRTQQEDSAVYLCASSARTGFNQPQHFGDGTRLSIL.